This T cell receptor beta chain was captured in a study of beta chain features in type 1 diabetes. For the study at large: Cell yields, gender and age were similar in healthy donors and patients.

Isolated RNA was reverse transcribed in full, so expressed TCRB transcripts were sequenced. Around 3.5 million reads on average were seen across naive, central memory and regulatory T cell samples. Produced via immunoSEQ multiplex PCR; TCRdb's table is partial and in-frame only. The sample consists of about 350,000 clones, about 19% of them appearing once. The CDR3 totals 14 residues. The V gene lost 0 bases and the J gene lost 0 bases, with 6 bases spanning the gap. Per the germline V gene, CDR1 is GTSNPN and CDR2 is SVGIG (reference sequence). The sequenced material came from naive CD4+ T cells from blood. This chain uses TRBV30 with TRBJ1-3; D unresolved. This clonotype was obtained from a woman aged 18 to 35 in good health. The CDR3: CAWSVSLSGNTIYF. DNA for the CDR3: TGTGCCTGGAGTGTCTCCCTCTCTGGAAACACCATATATTTT.